The 8 T cell receptor beta chains below were found in one sample sequenced in a study of blood T cell repertoires in COVID-19. Only in-frame clones appear in the TCRdb table, and some are missing; sequencing was by immunoSEQ multiplex PCR. The sample carries approximately 90,000 clones, approximately 86% recorded once. Sequencing was carried out using peripheral blood. The receptors stem from a man between 60 and 75 years old with acute or convalescent COVID-19.

This clone was counted only a few times. The chain uses TRBV4-3 and TRBJ1-6; 7 nucleotides agree with TRBD1. The CDR3 is 13 amino acids. V dropped 5 bases and J dropped 9; count of bases not matched to a gene: 4. Germline CDR1 and CDR2: LGHNA and YSLEER. CDR3 in amino acids: CASSSGDSSPLHF. The CDR3 DNA sequence: TGCGCCAGCAGCTCAGGGGACAGTTCACCCCTCCACTTT.

The chain joins TRBV9 to TRBJ2-3; 13 bases map to TRBD2. V shed 3 bases, J shed 0 bases, and the junction held 4 bases outside the gene matches. This CDR3 has 17 amino acids. Germline V lookup: CDR1 SGDLS, CDR2 YYNGEE. DNA for the CDR3: TGTGCCAGCAGCGAGGGACTAGCGGGGTATAGCACAGATACGCAGTATTTT. Encoded protein: CASSEGLAGYSTDTQYF. Full variable domain (missing parts from reference TRBV9 and TRBJ2-3): DSGVTQTPKHLITATGQRVTLRCSPRSGDLSVYWYQQSLDQGLQFLIQYYNGEERAKGNILERFSAQQFPDLHSELNLSSLELGDSALYFCASSEGLAGYSTDTQYFGPGTRLTVL.

The rearrangement joins TRBV12-5 to TRBJ1-1; D gene unclear. This CDR3 has 14 residues. Per germline, CDR1 LGHNT and CDR2 FRNRAP. V was clipped by 3 bases and J by 0 bases, with 8 bases between them. Here the CDR3 DNA reads TGTGCTAGTGGTTTTTCGGTTCTGAACACTGAAGCTTTCTTT. Protein product: CASGFSVLNTEAFF.

This rearrangement joins TRBV19 to TRBJ1-1, with D hard to call. Trimming took 2 bases from V and 0 from J, leaving 7 bases between them. The CDR3 has 14 amino acids. Looked up from germline, CDR1 is LNHDA and CDR2 is SQIVND (reference sequence). The CDR3 sequence is CASSIQVMNTEAFF. The CDR3 region has the DNA TGTGCCAGTAGTATACAGGTGATGAACACTGAAGCTTTCTTT.

The chain has TRBV27 and TRBJ1-1; D is possibly TRBD1 (6 bases). In germline, CDR1 is MNHEY, CDR2 SMNVEV (reference sequence). This CDR3 region has 13 residues. Trimming cost V 9 bases and J 0 bases, with 11 bases left between them. In nucleotides, the CDR3 is TGTGCCAGTCTACAGGGTTTGAACACTGAAGCTTTCTTT. Protein: CASLQGLNTEAFF.

The CDR3 here is CAWSAQARSGYTF. The CDR3 bases are TGTGCCTGGAGTGCCCAGGCCCGCTCGGGCTACACCTTC. V gene TRBV30 combines with J gene TRBJ1-2; D gene ambiguous. The CDR3 has 13 amino acids. Germline V CDR1 and CDR2: GTSNPN, SVGIG (reference sequence). Trimming stripped 1 base from V and 8 bases from J, with 14 bases between.

This clone was observed a few times. CDR3 bases: TGCGCCAGCAGCTCCAGATCGCGGAGCTTCACAGATACGCAGTATTTT. The encoded protein is CASSSRSRSFTDTQYF. V and J are TRBV5-1 and TRBJ2-3; unclear D gene. CDR1 SGHRS and CDR2 YFSETQ come from the germline V gene. V lost 3 bases and J 2 bases, leaving 16 bases between the germline ends. The CDR3 extends over 16 amino acids.

The chain combines TRBV6-1 with TRBJ1-5; no clear D. Germline V gene data show CDR1 as MNHNS and CDR2 as SASEGT. Trimming stripped 0 bases from V and 7 bases from J, with 10 bases between. The CDR3 spans 14 residues. CDR3 amino acids: CASSEASSIQPQHF. In DNA form, the CDR3 reads TGTGCCAGCAGTGAAGCCTCCTCTATACAGCCCCAGCATTTT.